These 4 T cell receptor beta chains were all obtained from the same sample, sequenced in a study of T-cell memory formation after mild COVID-19. TCRdb independently ran MiXCR on the 5' RACE reads; one entry per CDR3 protein. The data hold 300,000 to 350,000 distinct CDR3 sequences, with just under 20% observed a single time. The sequencing input was PBMCs or a T cell subset sorted from them (not recorded which). These receptors came from a man aged 18 to 30 who had mild COVID-19 (a few samples of this study predate the infection). Cell type and time point are not known.

The rearrangement joins TRBV3-1 to TRBJ2-3; 9 bases agree with TRBD2. This CDR3 has 14 amino acids. Trimming took 4 bases from V and 6 from J; bases not matched to a gene: 5. Germline CDR1 is LGHDT and CDR2 is YNNKEL (reference sequence). CDR3: CASSPIAGVDTQYF. DNA for the CDR3: TGTGCCAGCAGCCCTATAGCGGGGGTGGATACGCAGTATTTT.

This clonotype was detected many times. This sequence joins TRBV12-3 or TRBV12-4 and TRBJ1-4; no reliable D call. This CDR3 region has 17 residues. Trimming stripped 5 bases from V and 2 bases from J, with 18 bases between. The CDR3 loop reads CASSGGGLSFTNEKLFF. CDR3 sequence (DNA): TGTGCCAGCAGTGGTGGAGGGCTGAGTTTTACTAATGAAAAACTGTTTTTT.

Only a few counts were recorded for this clonotype. The chain joins TRBV10-1 to TRBJ2-3; possible D gene TRBD2, 6 bases. V lost 4 bases and J 1 base, leaving 9 bases between the germline ends. Germline CDR1 reads WNHNN; CDR2 reads SYGVQD (reference sequence). The CDR3 runs 14 residues. The CDR3 is CASSGQRGTDTQYF. The CDR3 bases are TGCGCCAGCAGTGGACAGCGGGGCACAGATACGCAGTATTTT.

The chain is built from TRBV6-2 or TRBV6-3 and TRBJ1-5; TRBD1 might be the D (5 bases). Germline CDR1 MNHEY, CDR2 SVGEGT. The CDR3 is 14 residues long. V gave up 6 bases and J gave up 7 bases, with 16 bases separating them. The CDR3 loop is CASRGREFYQPQHF. CDR3 sequence (DNA): TGTGCCAGCAGAGGCAGGGAGTTTTACCAGCCCCAGCATTTT.